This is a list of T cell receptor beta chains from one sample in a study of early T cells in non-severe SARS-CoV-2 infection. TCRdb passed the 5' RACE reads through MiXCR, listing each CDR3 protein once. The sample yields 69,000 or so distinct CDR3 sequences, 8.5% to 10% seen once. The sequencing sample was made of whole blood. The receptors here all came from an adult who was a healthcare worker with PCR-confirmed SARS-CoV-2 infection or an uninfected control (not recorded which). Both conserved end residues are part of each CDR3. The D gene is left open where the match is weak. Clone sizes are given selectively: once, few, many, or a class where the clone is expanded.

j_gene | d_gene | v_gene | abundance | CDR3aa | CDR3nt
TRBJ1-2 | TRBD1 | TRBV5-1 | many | CASSLTNPGQGRGYTF | TGCGCCAGCAGCTTGACGAACCCCGGACAGGGGCGAGGCTACACCTTC
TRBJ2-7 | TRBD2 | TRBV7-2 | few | CASSPTSGANGYEQYF | TGTGCCAGCAGCCCAACTAGCGGGGCAAATGGCTACGAGCAGTACTTC
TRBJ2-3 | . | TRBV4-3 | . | CASSHKIAGDTQYF | TGCGCCAGCAGCCATAAAATTGCGGGAGATACGCAGTATTTT
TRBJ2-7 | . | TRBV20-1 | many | CSATWNTYEQYF | TGCAGTGCTACCTGGAATACCTACGAGCAGTACTTC
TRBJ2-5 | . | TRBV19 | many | CASSQTPDKGRTQYF | TGTGCCAGTAGCCAGACCCCGGACAAGGGAAGAACCCAGTACTTC
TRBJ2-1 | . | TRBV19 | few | CASSIRGTYNEQFF | TGTGCCAGTAGTATAAGAGGAACCTACAATGAGCAGTTCTTC
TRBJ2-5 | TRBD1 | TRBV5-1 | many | CASSLGGLTGRETQYF | TGCGCCAGCAGCCTTGGAGGTCTGACAGGGCGGGAGACCCAGTACTTC
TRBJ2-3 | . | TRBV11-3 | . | CASSPPHSTDTQYF | TGTGCCAGCAGCCCCCCGCATTCCACAGATACGCAGTATTTT
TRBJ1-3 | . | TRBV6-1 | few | CASSGGAVNTIYF | TGTGCCAGCAGTGGTGGAGCGGTTAACACCATATATTTT
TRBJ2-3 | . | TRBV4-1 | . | CANSQDPGGSTDTQYF | TGCGCCAACAGTCAAGATCCCGGGGGTTCCACAGATACGCAGTATTTT
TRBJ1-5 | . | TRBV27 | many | CASSLSGGWDQPQHF | TGTGCCAGCAGTTTATCAGGGGGATGGGATCAGCCCCAGCATTTT
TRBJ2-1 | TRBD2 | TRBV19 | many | CASSMGREGLYNEQFF | TGTGCCAGTAGTATGGGGCGGGAGGGATTATACAATGAGCAGTTCTTC
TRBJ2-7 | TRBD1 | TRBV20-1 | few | CSAPVPGTGDDEQYF | TGCAGTGCTCCCGTTCCCGGGACAGGAGACGACGAGCAGTACTTC
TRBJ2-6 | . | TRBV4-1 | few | CASRRRGESGANVLTF | TGCGCCAGCAGGAGGAGAGGGGAATCTGGGGCCAACGTCCTGACTTTC
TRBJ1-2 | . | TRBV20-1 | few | CSGETGYGYTF | TGCAGTGGGGAAACAGGCTATGGCTACACCTTC
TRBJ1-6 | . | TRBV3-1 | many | CASSQEGSGGRSPLHF | TGTGCCAGCAGCCAAGAAGGCAGCGGCGGACGATCACCCCTCCACTTT
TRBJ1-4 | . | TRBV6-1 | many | CASSQGRANEKLFF | TGTGCCAGCAGTCAAGGGAGGGCTAATGAAAAACTGTTTTTT
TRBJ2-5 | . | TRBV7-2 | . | CASSLVKGETQYF | TGTGCCAGCAGCTTAGTTAAGGGAGAGACCCAGTACTTC
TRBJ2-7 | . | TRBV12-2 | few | CASRPHIPGLAAYEQYF | TGTGCAAGTCGCCCTCACATTCCGGGACTAGCGGCCTACGAGCAGTACTTC
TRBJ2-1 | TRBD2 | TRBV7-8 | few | CASSFSPSGGGEQFF | TGTGCCAGCAGCTTCTCCCCTAGCGGGGGGGGTGAGCAGTTCTTC
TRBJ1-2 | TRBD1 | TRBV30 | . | CAWSPRRGQGASGYTF | TGTGCCTGGAGTCCACGCCGGGGACAGGGGGCCTCTGGCTACACCTTC
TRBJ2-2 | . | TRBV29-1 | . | CSVEGSGELFF | TGCAGCGTTGAGGGGTCCGGGGAGCTGTTTTTT